These T cell receptor beta chains were read from a single sample in a study of T cell repertoires in cytomegalovirus infection. TCRdb redid the calling of the reads with MiXCR, one entry per CDR3 protein. The sample has fewer than 150,000 distinct CDR3 sequences; 30% are singletons. Their target antigens are unknown. Source: CD8+ T cells from cultured PBMCs, taken from culture after CMV antigen stimulation. These receptors all stem from a human donor in good health (CMV status not recorded). Some clones in this sample may be carry-over from other donors' samples. CDR3s include the opening cysteine and the closing phenylalanine or tryptophan. A D gene is named only where the DNA matches it firmly. Some rows mark clone size as missing; the rest say once, few, many or name a class of expanded clone.

v_call	clone_size	j_call	d_call	cdr3_aa	cdr3_nt
TRBV6-5	.	TRBJ1-2	.	CASSYDSQRAAGYTF	TGTGCCAGCAGTTATGATTCCCAGAGGGCGGCTGGCTACACCTTC
TRBV7-2	.	TRBJ2-3	TRBD2	CASSSGEGHTDTQYF	TGTGCCAGCAGCTCCGGGGAGGGGCACACAGATACGCAGTATTTT
TRBV6-1	.	TRBJ2-1	TRBD1	CASLGTGGPTSYNEQFF	TGTGCCAGCCTGGGGACAGGGGGGCCGACCTCCTACAATGAGCAGTTCTTC
TRBV7-6	.	TRBJ2-5	TRBD2	CASSLVGSSGDSETQYF	TGTGCCAGCAGCTTAGTGGGTTCTAGCGGGGACTCAGAGACCCAGTACTTC
TRBV2	.	TRBJ2-5	.	CASSEPRAQETQYF	TGTGCCAGCAGTGAACCCAGGGCCCAAGAGACCCAGTACTTC
TRBV12-3/TRBV12-4	many	TRBJ1-5	TRBD1	CASSLAFGTGSNQPQHF	TGTGCCAGCAGTTTAGCTTTCGGGACAGGCAGCAATCAGCCCCAGCATTTT
TRBV7-2	many	TRBJ2-7	.	CASSLVGGGSYEQYF	TGTGCCAGCAGCTTGGTTGGGGGCGGGTCCTACGAGCAGTACTTC
TRBV7-4	.	TRBJ2-1	.	CASSSIGHTINEQFF	TGTGCCAGCAGCTCTATCGGACACACGATCAATGAGCAGTTCTTC
TRBV5-1	few	TRBJ2-5	.	CASSLEGGNPGETQYF	TGCGCCAGCAGCTTGGAGGGGGGGAACCCCGGGGAGACCCAGTACTTC
TRBV5-1	.	TRBJ2-1	.	CASSYRGGGNEQFF	TGCGCCAGCTCATACCGGGGAGGGGGCAATGAGCAGTTCTTC
TRBV7-9	few	TRBJ2-5	.	CASSPRPVGPVKETQYF	TGTGCCAGCAGCCCCCGGCCCGTGGGGCCGGTTAAAGAGACCCAGTACTTC
TRBV7-9	.	TRBJ2-5	.	CASSPTNRDPQETQYF	TGTGCCAGCAGCCCCACGAACCGGGACCCCCAAGAGACCCAGTACTTC